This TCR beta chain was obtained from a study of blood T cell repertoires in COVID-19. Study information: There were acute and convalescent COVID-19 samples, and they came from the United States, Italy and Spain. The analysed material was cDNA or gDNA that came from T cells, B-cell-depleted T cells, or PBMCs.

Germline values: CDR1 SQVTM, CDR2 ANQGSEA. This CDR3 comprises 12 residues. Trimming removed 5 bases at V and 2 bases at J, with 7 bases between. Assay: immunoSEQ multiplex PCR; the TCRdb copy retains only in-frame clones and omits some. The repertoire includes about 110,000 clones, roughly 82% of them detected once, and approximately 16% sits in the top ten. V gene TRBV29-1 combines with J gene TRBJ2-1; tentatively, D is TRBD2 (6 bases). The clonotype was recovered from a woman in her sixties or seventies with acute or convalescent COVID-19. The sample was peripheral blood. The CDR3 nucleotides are TGCAGCGTTTCGGGAGCCTACAATGAGCAGTTCTTC. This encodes CSVSGAYNEQFF.